Listed here are 8 T cell receptor beta chains from one sample, sequenced in a study of vaccination and CD4 T cells after COVID-19. Sequencing of the DNA from cultured CD4+ T cells was carried out with the Oncomine TCR Beta short-read assay. TCRdb re-derived calls from the PCR reads in MiXCR, one entry per CDR3 protein. The sample has some 11,000 distinct CDR3 sequences, roughly 61% seen once; the top ten hold around 13%. Treatment defined: approximately nine-day PBMC culture with coronavirus spike peptide pools or control peptides (ViraFEST assay). Which antigens these TCRs recognize remains unknown. Input material: CD4+ T cells from blood, cultured in vitro. These receptors were obtained from a human donor who had recovered from COVID-19.

The chain joins TRBV12-3 or TRBV12-4 to TRBJ2-1; D is unclear. This CDR3 has 13 residues. Deletions cut 1 base from V and 9 bases from J, with 10 bases between. The CDR3 region is CASSLVANLEQFF. DNA for the CDR3: TGTGCCAGCAGTTTAGTGGCCAATCTTGAGCAGTTCTTC.

The chain carries TRBV15 and TRBJ2-1; D gene uncertain. CDR3 length: 14 amino acids. CDR1 and CDR2 from the germline V gene are LNHNV and YYDKDF (reference sequence). Trimming left V 0 bases short and J 4 bases short, with 7 bases between. The CDR3 region is CATSRDGQYNEQFF. CDR3 coding DNA: TGTGCCACCAGCAGAGATGGGCAGTACAATGAGCAGTTCTTC.

V and J are TRBV2 and TRBJ1-5; D is unresolved. Germline V gene data show CDR1 as SNHLY and CDR2 as FYNNEI. The V end was cut by 3 bases, the J end by 1 base, with 4 bases between. CDR3 length: 13 residues. This CDR3 reads CASSEMSNQPQHF. The CDR3 bases are TGTGCCAGCAGTGAGATGAGCAATCAGCCCCAGCATTTT.

In DNA form, the CDR3 reads TGTGCCAGCAGCGTACCTTCTAAAAATTCACCCCTCCACTTT. Protein sequence: CASSVPSKNSPLHF. The chain uses TRBV7-2 and TRBJ1-6; D remains unclear. CDR1 is SGHTA, CDR2 FQGNSA, per germline. Trimming shortened V by 5 bases and J by 7 bases, and 12 bases separated the two germline ends. The CDR3 sequence is 14 residues long.

V is TRBV21-1 and J is TRBJ1-5. TRBV21-1 counts as a pseudogene. The CDR3 is 16 residues long. The CDR3: CASSKDWGLRNQPQHF. The CDR3 DNA sequence: TGTGCCAGCAGCAAAGATTGGGGATTGCGCAATCAGCCCCAGCATTTT.

The chain couples TRBV20-1 to TRBJ1-1, with TRBD1 as a possible D gene (6 bases). Between the trimmed V and J ends, which lost 7 bases and 3 bases, there was a span of 15 bases. CDR1 DFQATT and CDR2 SNEGSKA come from the germline V gene (reference sequence). The CDR3 length is 13 residues. In DNA, the CDR3 is TGCAGTGTTTCAGGGGCCAGGTACACTGAAGCTTTCTTT. It translates to CSVSGARYTEAFF.

The chain has TRBV5-4 and TRBJ2-3; D possibly matches TRBD1 or TRBD2 (5 bases each). Trimming removed 4 bases from V and 0 bases from J, with 9 bases in between. The V gene's germline CDR1 is SGHNT and CDR2 YYREEE (reference sequence). The CDR3 has 14 amino acids. Written as DNA, the CDR3 is TGTGCCAGCAGCATCTGGGACAGCACAGATACGCAGTATTTT. The encoded protein is CASSIWDSTDTQYF.

This clonotype was observed a few times. The chain links TRBV20-1 to TRBJ2-5; D is undetermined. Germline CDR1 and CDR2: DFQATT and SNEGSKA (reference sequence). V dropped 5 bases and J dropped 5 bases, with 9 bases sitting between them. CDR3 size: 11 residues. CDR3 loop: CSALGVETQYF. The CDR3 nucleotides read TGCAGTGCTCTAGGAGTGGAGACCCAGTACTTC.